Here is one T cell receptor beta chain with its context. Its antigen is currently unknown. This sample was included in a study of T cell responses to AZD1222 COVID-19 vaccine. Findings and caveats of the study: Dominant CD4 TCR responses targeted spike regions 160-218 and 743-854. Females made up more of the donors, who were largely white British, and clonal diversity may have come out too low. Only a handful of AZD1222 recipients, roughly six in all, had baseline seropositivity. Repertoire sampling occurred only after the peak T cell response.

The V gene lost 2 bases and the J gene lost 7 bases, with 11 bases spanning the gap. The CDR3 length is 13 residues. Per germline, CDR1 MNHEY and CDR2 SVGAGI. Sequenced by immunoSEQ multiplex PCR; TCRdb stores in-frame clones only, minus some. The sample holds about 110,000 clones, roughly nine tenths seen once. The source is an adult in good health. Sequenced material: peripheral blood, taken on day 0 of MenACWY control vaccination. The chain couples TRBV6-5 to TRBJ1-1; D is perhaps TRBD1 (5 bases). CDR3 nucleotides: TGTGCCAGCAGTTACCCCGGGGCAGGTGAAGCTTTCTTT. Its translation: CASSYPGAGEAFF.